A single sample is the source of the 2 T cell receptor beta chains below, sequenced in a study of blood T cell repertoires in COVID-19. The assay was immunoSEQ multiplex PCR, and TCRdb's table has in-frame clones only and misses some. This sample has 86,000 or so clones; roughly 96% occur once, and the top ten carry less than 5%. Material for sequencing was peripheral blood. These receptors all come from a human donor with active COVID-19. The donor label of this sample is uncertain.

The J gene is TRBJ2-7, the V gene TRBV11-2; D gene uncertain. Germline V CDR1 and CDR2: SGHAT, FQNNGV. The CDR3 has 14 residues. Trimming removed 1 base at V and 4 bases at J, with 11 bases between. The CDR3 DNA follows: TGTGCCAGCAGCTTAGCCCCCGACTCTTACGAGCAGTACTTC. It translates to CASSLAPDSYEQYF.

The chain links TRBV3-1 (or the pseudogene TRBV3-2) to TRBJ2-7, with 9 positions matching TRBD2. V gave up 6 bases and J gave up 1 base; unmatched junction bases: 4. Germline CDR1 and CDR2: LGHDT and YNNKEL (reference sequence). The CDR3 is 14 amino acids. CDR3: CASSPGLASYEQYF. DNA of the CDR3: TGTGCCAGCAGTCCTGGACTAGCGTCCTACGAGCAGTACTTC.